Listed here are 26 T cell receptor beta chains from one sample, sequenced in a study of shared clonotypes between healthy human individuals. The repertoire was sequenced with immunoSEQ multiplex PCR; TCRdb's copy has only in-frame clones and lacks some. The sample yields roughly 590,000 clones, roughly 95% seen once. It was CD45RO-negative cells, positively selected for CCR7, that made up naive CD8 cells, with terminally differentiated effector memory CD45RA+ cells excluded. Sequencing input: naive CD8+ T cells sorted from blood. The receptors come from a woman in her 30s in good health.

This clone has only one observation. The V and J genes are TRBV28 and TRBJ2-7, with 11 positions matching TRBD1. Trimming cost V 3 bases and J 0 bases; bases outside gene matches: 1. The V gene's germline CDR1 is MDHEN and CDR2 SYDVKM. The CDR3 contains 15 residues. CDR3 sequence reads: CASSFGQGASYEQYF. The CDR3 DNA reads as TGTGCCAGCAGTTTCGGACAGGGGGCCTCCTACGAGCAGTACTTC.

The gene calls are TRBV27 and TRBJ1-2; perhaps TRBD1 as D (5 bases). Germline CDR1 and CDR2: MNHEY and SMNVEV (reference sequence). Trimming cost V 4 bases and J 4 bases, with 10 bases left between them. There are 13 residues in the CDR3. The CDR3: CASSSGARYGYTF. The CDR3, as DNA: TGTGCCAGCAGTTCCGGGGCCCGCTATGGCTACACCTTC.

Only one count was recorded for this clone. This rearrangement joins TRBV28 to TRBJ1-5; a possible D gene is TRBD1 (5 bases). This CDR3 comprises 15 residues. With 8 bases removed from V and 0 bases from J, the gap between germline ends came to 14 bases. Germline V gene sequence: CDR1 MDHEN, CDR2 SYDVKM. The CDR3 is CASRDRTDSNQPQHF. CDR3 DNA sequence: TGTGCCAGCCGGGACCGAACAGATAGCAATCAGCCCCAGCATTTT.

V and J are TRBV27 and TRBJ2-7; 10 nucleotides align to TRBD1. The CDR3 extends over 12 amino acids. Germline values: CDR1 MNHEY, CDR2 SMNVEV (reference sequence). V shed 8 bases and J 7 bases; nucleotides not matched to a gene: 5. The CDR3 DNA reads TGTGCCAGCGGGACAGGGGCTCGAGAGCAGTACTTC. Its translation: CASGTGAREQYF.

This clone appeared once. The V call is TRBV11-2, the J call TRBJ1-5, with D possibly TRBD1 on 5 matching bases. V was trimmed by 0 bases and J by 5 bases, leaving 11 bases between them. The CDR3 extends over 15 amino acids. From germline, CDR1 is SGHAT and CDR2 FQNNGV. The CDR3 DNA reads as TGTGCCAGCAGCTTAGAGCTCGCGGGGGATCAGCCCCAGCATTTT. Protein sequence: CASSLELAGDQPQHF.

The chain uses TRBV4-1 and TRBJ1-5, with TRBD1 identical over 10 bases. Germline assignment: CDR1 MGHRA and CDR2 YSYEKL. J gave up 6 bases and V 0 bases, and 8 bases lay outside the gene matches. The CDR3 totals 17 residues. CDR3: CASSQDGGQGSLQPQHF. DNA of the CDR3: TGCGCCAGCAGCCAAGATGGGGGACAGGGGAGCCTTCAGCCCCAGCATTTT.

CDR3 in DNA: TGTGCCAGCAGTTTCTCTTCTGGGACTCTGAACACTGAAGCTTTCTTT. The encoded protein is CASSFSSGTLNTEAFF. V gene TRBV28 combines with J gene TRBJ1-1; TRBD1 might be the D (5 bases). CDR1 and CDR2 from the germline V gene are MDHEN and SYDVKM. The CDR3 is made up of 16 amino acids. With 3 bases removed from V and 0 bases from J, the gap between germline ends came to 14 bases.

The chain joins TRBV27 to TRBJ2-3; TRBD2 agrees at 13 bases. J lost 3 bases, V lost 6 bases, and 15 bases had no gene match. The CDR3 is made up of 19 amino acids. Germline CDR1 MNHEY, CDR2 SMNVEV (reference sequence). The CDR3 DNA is TGTGCCAGCAGAAGTAGTAGAACCGGACTAGCGGGAGAGACAGATACGCAGTATTTT. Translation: CASRSSRTGLAGETDTQYF.

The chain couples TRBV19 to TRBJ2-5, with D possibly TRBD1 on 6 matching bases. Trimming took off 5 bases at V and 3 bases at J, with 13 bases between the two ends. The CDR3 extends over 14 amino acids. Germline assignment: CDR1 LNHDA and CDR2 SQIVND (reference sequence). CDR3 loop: CASSDGTPKETQYF. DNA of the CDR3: TGTGCCAGTAGTGACGGGACACCGAAAGAGACCCAGTACTTC. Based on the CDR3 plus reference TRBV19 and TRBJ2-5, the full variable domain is DGGITQSPKYLFRKEGQNVTLSCEQNLNHDAMYWYRQDPGQGLRLIYYSQIVNDFQKGDIAEGYSVSREKKESFPLTVTSAQKNPTAFYLCASSDGTPKETQYFGPGTRLLVL.

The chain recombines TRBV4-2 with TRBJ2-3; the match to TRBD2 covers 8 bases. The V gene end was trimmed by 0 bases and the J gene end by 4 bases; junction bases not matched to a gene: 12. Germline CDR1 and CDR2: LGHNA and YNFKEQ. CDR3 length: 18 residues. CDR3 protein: CASSQDPRPGGAADTQYF. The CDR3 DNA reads TGTGCCAGCAGCCAAGATCCCCGACCGGGAGGGGCGGCAGATACGCAGTATTTT.

CDR3 residues: CASSSPHTEAFF. The CDR3 DNA reads as TGTGCCAGCAGCTCCCCCCACACTGAAGCTTTCTTT. The rearrangement joins TRBV11-3 to TRBJ1-1; D gene uncertain. Trimming left V 4 bases short and J 3 bases short, with 6 bases between. The length of the CDR3 is 12 residues. Per the germline V gene, CDR1 is SGHNT and CDR2 is YENEEA.

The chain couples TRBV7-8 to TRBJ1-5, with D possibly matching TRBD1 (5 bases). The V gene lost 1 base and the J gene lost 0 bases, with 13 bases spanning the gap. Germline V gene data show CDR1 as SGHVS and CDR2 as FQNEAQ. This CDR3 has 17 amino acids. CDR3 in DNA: TGTGCCAGCAGCTTAGAGGTGGGACGGTATAGCAATCAGCCCCAGCATTTT. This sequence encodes CASSLEVGRYSNQPQHF.

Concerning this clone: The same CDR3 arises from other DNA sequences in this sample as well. The CDR3 DNA is TGTGCCAGCAGCTTTAGCGGGAGTCCGGAGACCCAGTACTTC. Protein sequence: CASSFSGSPETQYF. The rearrangement joins TRBV13 to TRBJ2-5, with 9 bases fitting TRBD2. V shed 3 bases, J shed 5 bases, and the junction held 4 bases outside the gene matches. The CDR3 loop spans 14 amino acids. Looked up from germline, CDR1 is PRHDT and CDR2 is FYEKMQ (reference sequence). Full variable domain (missing parts from reference TRBV13 and TRBJ2-5): AAGVIQSPRHLIKEKRETATLKCYPIPRHDTVYWYQQGPGQDPQFLISFYEKMQSDKGSIPDRFSAQQFSDYHSELNMSSLELGDSALYFCASSFSGSPETQYFGPGTRLLVL.

The CDR3: CASSTRGTQPQHF. The CDR3 region has the DNA TGTGCCAGTAGTACCAGGGGTACGCAGCCCCAGCATTTT. The genes are TRBV19 and TRBJ1-5, with D possibly TRBD1 on 6 matching bases. There are 13 residues in the CDR3. With 4 bases removed from V and 7 bases from J, the gap between germline ends came to 11 bases. Per germline, CDR1 LNHDA and CDR2 SQIVND (reference sequence).

CDR3 coding DNA: TGTGCCAGCAGCGACCGTCAATATGGCTACACCTTC. As protein: CASSDRQYGYTF. V usage is TRBV13 and J usage is TRBJ1-2, with D unclear. V was cut by 5 bases and J by 5 bases, with 9 bases left in between. The CDR3 contains 12 residues. The V gene's germline CDR1 is PRHDT and CDR2 FYEKMQ (reference sequence).

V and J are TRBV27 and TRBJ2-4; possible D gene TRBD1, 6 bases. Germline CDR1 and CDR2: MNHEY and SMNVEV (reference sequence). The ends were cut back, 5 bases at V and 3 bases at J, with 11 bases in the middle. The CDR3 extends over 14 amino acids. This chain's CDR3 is CASSPGTLKNIQYF. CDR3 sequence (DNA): TGTGCCAGCAGTCCCGGGACACTCAAAAACATTCAGTACTTC.

Here the CDR3 DNA reads TGTGCCAGCAGTTGGCGCCTAGCGGGATCTAAGCAGTACTTC. This encodes CASSWRLAGSKQYF. The V gene is TRBV28, the J gene TRBJ2-7; 9 nucleotides match TRBD2. The V gene end was trimmed by 4 bases and the J gene end by 8 bases; junction bases not matched to a gene: 9. This CDR3 comprises 14 residues. Germline V gene lookup returns CDR1 MDHEN and CDR2 SYDVKM.

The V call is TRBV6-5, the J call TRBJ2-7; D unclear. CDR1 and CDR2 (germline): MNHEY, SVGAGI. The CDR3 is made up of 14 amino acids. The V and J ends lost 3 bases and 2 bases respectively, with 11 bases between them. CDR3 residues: CASSYSSTAYEQYF. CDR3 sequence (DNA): TGTGCCAGCAGTTATTCCTCAACAGCCTACGAGCAGTACTTC.

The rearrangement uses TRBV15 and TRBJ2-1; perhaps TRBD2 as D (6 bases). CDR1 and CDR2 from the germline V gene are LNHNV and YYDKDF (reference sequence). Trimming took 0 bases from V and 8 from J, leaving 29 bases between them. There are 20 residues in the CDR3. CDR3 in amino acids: CATSRDSQWGTYPPSDEQFF. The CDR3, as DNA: TGTGCCACCAGCAGAGATTCTCAGTGGGGGACTTATCCTCCGTCGGATGAGCAGTTCTTC.

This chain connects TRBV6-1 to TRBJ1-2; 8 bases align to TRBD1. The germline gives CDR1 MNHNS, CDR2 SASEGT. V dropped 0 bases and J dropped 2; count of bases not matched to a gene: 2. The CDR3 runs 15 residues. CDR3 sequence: CASSEAAGGNYGYTF. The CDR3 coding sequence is TGTGCCAGCAGTGAAGCGGCAGGGGGCAACTATGGCTACACCTTC.

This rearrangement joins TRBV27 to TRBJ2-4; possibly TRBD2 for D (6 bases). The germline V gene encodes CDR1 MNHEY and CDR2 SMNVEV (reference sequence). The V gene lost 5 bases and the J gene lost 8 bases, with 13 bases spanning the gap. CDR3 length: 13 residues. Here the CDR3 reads CASSPRENDIQYF. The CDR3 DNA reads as TGTGCCAGCAGTCCCCGGGAGAATGACATTCAGTACTTC.

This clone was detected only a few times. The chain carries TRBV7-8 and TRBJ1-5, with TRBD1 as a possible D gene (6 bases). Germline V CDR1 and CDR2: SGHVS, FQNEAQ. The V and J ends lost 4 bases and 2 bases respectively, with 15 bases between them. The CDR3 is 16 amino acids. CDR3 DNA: TGTGCCAGCAGCTCTCAGGGGCCCCTGGGCAATCAGCCCCAGCATTTT. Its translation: CASSSQGPLGNQPQHF.

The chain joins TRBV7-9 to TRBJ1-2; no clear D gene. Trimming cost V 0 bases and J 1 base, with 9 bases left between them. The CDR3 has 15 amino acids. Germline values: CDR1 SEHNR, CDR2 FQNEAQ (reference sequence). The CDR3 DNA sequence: TGTGCCAGCAGCTTAGCCGAGGAGAGTAACTATGGCTACACCTTC. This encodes CASSLAEESNYGYTF. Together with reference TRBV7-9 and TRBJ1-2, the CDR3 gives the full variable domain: DTGVSQNPRHKITKRGQNVTFRCDPISEHNRLYWYRQTLGQGPEFLTYFQNEAQLEKSRLLSDRFSAERPKGSFSTLEIQRTEQGDSAMYLCASSLAEESNYGYTFGSGTRLTVV.

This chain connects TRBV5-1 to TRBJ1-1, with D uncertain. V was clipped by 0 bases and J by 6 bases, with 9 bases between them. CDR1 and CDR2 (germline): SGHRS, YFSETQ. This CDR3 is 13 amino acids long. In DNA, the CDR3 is TGCGCCAGCAGCTTGGGAGAGTCGGCTGAAGCTTTCTTT. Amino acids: CASSLGESAEAFF.

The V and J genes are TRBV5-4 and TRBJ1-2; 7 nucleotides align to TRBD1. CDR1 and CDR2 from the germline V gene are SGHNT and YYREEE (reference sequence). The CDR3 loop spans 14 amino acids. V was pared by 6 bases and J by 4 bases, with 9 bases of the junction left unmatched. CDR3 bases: TGTGCCAGCATCGGGACAGAGTCACCCTATGGCTACACCTTC. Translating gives CASIGTESPYGYTF.

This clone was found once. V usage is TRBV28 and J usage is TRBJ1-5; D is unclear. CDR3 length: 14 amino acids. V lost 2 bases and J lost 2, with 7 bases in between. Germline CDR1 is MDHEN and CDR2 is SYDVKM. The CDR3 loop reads CASSLQFRNQPQHF. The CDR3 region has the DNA TGTGCCAGCAGTTTACAGTTCCGCAATCAGCCCCAGCATTTT.